Listed here are 2 T cell receptor beta chains from one sample, sequenced in a study of T cells expressing NK-cell markers. TCRdb reanalyzed the 5' RACE reads, giving one entry per CDR3 protein sequence and no DNA. The ten top clones account for 7.3%, within a sample of 400,000 to 550,000 distinct CDR3 sequences. Sequenced sample: blood T cells: a sorted CD56 or NKG2C T cell subset, CD4+ or CD8+ T cells, or bulk PBMC T cells (not recorded which). Receptor source: a woman between 18 and 70 years old in good health.

The V and J genes are TRBV7-9 and TRBJ2-3; TCRdb indicates TRBD2, and absent DNA this call remains unverified. This CDR3 region has 12 residues. Germline CDR1 SEHNR, CDR2 FQNEAQ (reference sequence). This CDR3 is CASSYERRLADF.

The chain recombines TRBV19 with TRBJ1-5; TCRdb selects TRBD1, and the lack of DNA leaves this call unchecked. This CDR3 is built from 17 residues. CDR1 is LNHDA, CDR2 SQIVND, per germline (reference sequence). The CDR3 is CASRDRGKGYSNQPQHF.